The 27 T cell receptor beta chains given below trace back to one sample, sequenced in a study of T cell responses to AZD1222 COVID-19 vaccine. The method was immunoSEQ multiplex PCR; TCRdb's version includes in-frame clones alone and lacks a portion of them. Here the sample spans about 150,000 clones, 75% to 95% being singletons. Sequenced material: peripheral blood, taken 28 days after the second AZD1222 dose. These receptors originate from an adult who received the AZD1222 COVID-19 vaccine.

J is TRBJ2-7 and V is TRBV5-7; TRBD1 agrees at 10 bases. TRBV5-7 is annotated as an ORF whose role is uncertain. With V trimmed by 5 bases and J by 2 bases, 19 bases remained unmatched. The CDR3 covers 19 residues. The CDR3 protein is CASSSPGQGSVSRAYEQYF. In nucleotides, the CDR3 is TGTGCCAGCAGTTCTCCGGGACAGGGGTCGGTTAGTAGGGCCTACGAGCAGTACTTC.

CDR3 residues: CASSYSRGKAEAFF. The CDR3 coding sequence is TGTGCCAGCAGTTACTCGAGGGGCAAGGCTGAAGCTTTCTTT. The V call is TRBV6-5, the J call TRBJ1-1; D is perhaps TRBD1 (5 bases). Trimming removed 0 bases at V and 6 bases at J, with 11 bases between. The CDR3 is 14 residues long. The germline CDR1 and CDR2 sequences are MNHEY and SVGAGI.

The chain recombines TRBV7-9 with TRBJ2-1; D uncertain. Trimming took 4 bases from V and 9 from J, leaving 7 bases between them. The CDR3 is 11 amino acids. Germline-derived CDR1 and CDR2 are SEHNR and FQNEAQ (reference sequence). In DNA, the CDR3 is TGTGCCAGCAGCTCGATAAGTGAGCAGTTCTTC. This gives the protein CASSSISEQFF.

V usage is TRBV3-1 (or the pseudogene TRBV3-2) and J usage is TRBJ2-7, with 12 bases aligning to TRBD2. Germline CDR1 is LGHDT and CDR2 is YNNKEL (reference sequence). V was clipped by 1 base and J by 2 bases; unmatched bases: 6. The CDR3 length is 17 residues. The CDR3 nucleotides read TGTGCCAGCAGCCAAGGGGGACTAGCGGGCTTAACCTACGAGCAGTACTTC. Protein product: CASSQGGLAGLTYEQYF.

The J gene is TRBJ2-2, the V gene TRBV2; D might be TRBD1 (6 bases). The V gene lost 6 bases and the J gene lost 3 bases, with 14 bases spanning the gap. In germline, CDR1 is SNHLY, CDR2 FYNNEI. The CDR3 is 15 amino acids. The CDR3 reads CASRPRSGDTGELFF. DNA of the CDR3: TGTGCCAGCAGGCCTCGGTCAGGGGACACCGGGGAGCTGTTTTTT.

The rearrangement uses TRBV12-3 or TRBV12-4 and TRBJ1-5; D might be TRBD1 (6 bases). This CDR3 comprises 13 residues. V shed 6 bases and J shed 10 bases, with 16 bases lying between them. CDR3 nucleotides: TGTGCCAGCAGCCGCAGGGGTATCAAACCCCAGCATTTT. Protein product: CASSRRGIKPQHF.

The J gene is TRBJ2-4, the V gene TRBV4-1; 7 bases agree with TRBD2. Trimming took 0 bases from V and 3 from J; bases not matched to a gene: 8. Germline values: CDR1 MGHRA, CDR2 YSYEKL. This CDR3 is built from 17 residues. The chain's CDR3 is CASSQDKASGSKNIQYF. The DNA of the CDR3 is TGCGCCAGCAGCCAAGATAAGGCTAGCGGCAGCAAAAACATTCAGTACTTC.

The chain recombines TRBV14 with TRBJ2-1; 10 nucleotides match TRBD1. Germline values: CDR1 SGHDN, CDR2 FVKESK. The CDR3 totals 16 residues. V was pared by 1 base and J by 6 bases, with 6 bases of the junction left unmatched. The CDR3 sequence is CASSQGDRGFFNEQFF. In DNA form, the CDR3 reads TGTGCCAGCAGCCAAGGGGACAGGGGCTTTTTCAATGAGCAGTTCTTC.

The rearrangement joins TRBV5-4 to TRBJ2-3, with no clear D. CDR1 SGHNT and CDR2 YYREEE come from the germline V gene (reference sequence). The CDR3 is 11 amino acids. Trimming took off 0 bases at V and 6 bases at J, with 2 bases between the two ends. The CDR3 region has the DNA TGTGCCAGCAGCTTGGAGGATACGCAGTATTTT. This translates into CASSLEDTQYF.

The genes are TRBV30 and TRBJ1-1; no definite D call. Germline V gives CDR1 GTSNPN, CDR2 SVGIG (reference sequence). CDR3 length equals 13 residues. V gave up 3 bases and J gave up 0 bases, with 8 bases separating them. The CDR3 sequence: CAWSLRVNTEAFF. CDR3 DNA sequence: TGTGCCTGGAGCCTCAGAGTGAACACTGAAGCTTTCTTT.

V gene TRBV6-1 combines with J gene TRBJ1-6; TRBD1 is a possible D gene (5 bases). Trimming shortened V by 1 base and J by 7 bases, and 8 bases separated the two germline ends. This CDR3 spans 14 amino acids. Germline V lookup: CDR1 MNHNS, CDR2 SASEGT. This CDR3 is CASSEVGGNSPLHF. The CDR3 DNA is TGTGCCAGCAGTGAAGTGGGGGGGAATTCACCCCTCCACTTT.

The chain has TRBV29-1 and TRBJ1-1, with unresolved D. The CDR3 is 16 amino acids. Germline CDR1 is SQVTM and CDR2 is ANQGSEA. Deletions cut 7 bases from V and 1 base from J, with 22 bases between. CDR3 protein: CSASLNSRMANTEAFF. CDR3 nucleotides: TGCAGCGCCTCTTTAAACAGTCGGATGGCGAACACTGAAGCTTTCTTT.

The chain uses TRBV3-1 (or the pseudogene TRBV3-2) and TRBJ2-2; 9 bases fit TRBD2. The CDR3 is 17 amino acids. After removal of 4 bases from V and 5 bases from J, the junction contained 11 bases not matched to a gene. Germline V lookup: CDR1 LGHDT, CDR2 YNNKEL (reference sequence). The CDR3 sequence is CASSPGGRTSETGELFF. CDR3 nucleotides: TGTGCCAGCAGCCCCGGGGGCAGGACTAGCGAGACCGGGGAGCTGTTTTTT.

The chain joins TRBV6-5 to TRBJ1-3; no clear D gene. In germline, CDR1 is MNHEY, CDR2 SVGAGI. The V end lost 2 bases, the J end lost 1 base, and 12 bases lay between the germline ends. This CDR3 spans 16 amino acids. The DNA for the CDR3 is TGTGCCAGCAGTTACGGACCTAGAGAATCTGGAAACACCATATATTTT. Encoded protein: CASSYGPRESGNTIYF.

V gene TRBV15 combines with J gene TRBJ2-6; D is perhaps TRBD1 (8 bases). Trimming stripped 0 bases from V and 4 bases from J, with 22 bases between. CDR1 is LNHNV and CDR2 is YYDKDF in the germline V gene (reference sequence). The CDR3 covers 20 residues. This CDR3 is CATSRDWPGQGGSGANVLTF. In DNA, the CDR3 is TGTGCCACCAGCAGAGATTGGCCAGGACAGGGAGGGTCCGGGGCCAACGTCCTGACTTTC.

J is TRBJ2-2 and V is TRBV11-3, with TRBD1 as a possible D gene (7 bases). V lost 8 bases to trimming and J lost 6 bases, with 16 bases between them. The CDR3 loop spans 14 amino acids. CDR1 SGHNT and CDR2 YENEEA come from the germline V gene. This chain's CDR3 is CASGGGPRSGELFF. CDR3 nucleotides: TGTGCCAGCGGAGGGGGCCCGAGATCCGGGGAGCTGTTTTTT.

The genes are TRBV5-1 and TRBJ1-1, with D perhaps TRBD1 (5 bases). Germline loops: CDR1 SGHRS, CDR2 YFSETQ. The V and J ends lost 1 base and 1 base respectively, with 11 bases between them. This CDR3 has 15 residues. CDR3 bases: TGCGCCAGCAGCTTGTTCCCAGGGTCGAACACTGAAGCTTTCTTT. Its translation: CASSLFPGSNTEAFF.

The chain links TRBV19 to TRBJ1-3; 10 bases map to TRBD1. V lost 7 bases to trimming and J lost 4 bases; unmatched junction nucleotides: 4. There are 14 residues in the CDR3. Looked up from germline, CDR1 is LNHDA and CDR2 is SQIVND (reference sequence). CDR3 protein: CASIGTGEGNTIYF. The CDR3, as DNA: TGTGCCAGTATCGGGACAGGGGAAGGAAACACCATATATTTT.

The V call is TRBV25-1, the J call TRBJ2-2; 8 bases are shared with TRBD2. V lost 3 bases, J lost 0 bases, and 3 bases stayed unmatched. Germline V CDR1 and CDR2: MGHDK, SYGVNS. CDR3 length equals 16 residues. The CDR3 DNA reads TGTGCCAGCAGTGAGGCGGGAGGATCGAACACCGGGGAGCTGTTTTTT. Amino acids: CASSEAGGSNTGELFF.

The chain combines TRBV7-2 with TRBJ2-7; TRBD1 aligns across 7 bases. This CDR3 has 15 residues. The V segment lost 5 bases and the J segment 2 bases; nucleotides outside the gene matches: 9. Germline assignment: CDR1 SGHTA and CDR2 FQGNSA. The CDR3 protein is CASSLGQAWTYEQYF. The CDR3 DNA is TGTGCCAGCAGCCTTGGACAGGCGTGGACCTACGAGCAGTACTTC.

The chain has TRBV24-1 and TRBJ2-5; TRBD2 matches 8 bases. The CDR3 contains 16 residues. Germline CDR1 reads KGHDR; CDR2 reads SFDVKD. V dropped 8 bases and J dropped 5; count of bases not matched to a gene: 15. CDR3 sequence reads: CATKRTGGQVRETQYF. CDR3 sequence (DNA): TGTGCCACCAAAAGGACGGGAGGGCAGGTTCGGGAGACCCAGTACTTC.

The chain employs TRBV5-1 and TRBJ1-1; D ambiguous. The CDR3 loop spans 14 amino acids. The V gene's germline CDR1 is SGHRS and CDR2 YFSETQ. Trimming removed 0 bases at V and 4 bases at J, with 10 bases between. CDR3 bases: TGCGCCAGCAGCTTGGAGGCGGGGTTCACTGAAGCTTTCTTT. Protein sequence: CASSLEAGFTEAFF.

The chain has TRBV7-2 and TRBJ2-7; weak D call: TRBD1 (5 bases). This CDR3 region has 15 residues. Germline V gene lookup returns CDR1 SGHTA and CDR2 FQGNSA. Trimming pared 5 bases from V and 0 bases from J, leaving 14 bases between. CDR3 bases: TGTGCCAGCAGCCAAAGTAGTGACAGCTCCTACGAGCAGTACTTC. Protein sequence: CASSQSSDSSYEQYF.

The chain is built from TRBV25-1 and TRBJ1-6; 11 bases are a match to TRBD1. Trimming cost V 7 bases and J 7 bases; bases outside gene matches: 6. The length of the CDR3 is 15 residues. Germline V gene lookup returns CDR1 MGHDK and CDR2 SYGVNS. CDR3 sequence: CASTPGQGANSPLHF. The CDR3 DNA reads TGTGCCAGCACGCCCGGACAGGGGGCGAATTCACCCCTCCACTTT.

This chain uses TRBV7-2 with TRBJ2-1; D may be TRBD2 (6 bases). From germline, CDR1 is SGHTA and CDR2 FQGNSA. The CDR3 runs to 15 residues. The V end was cut by 5 bases, the J end by 0 bases, with 11 bases between. In DNA form, the CDR3 reads TGTGCCAGCAGCCAATCTAGCGCCTCCTACAATGAGCAGTTCTTC. Encoded protein: CASSQSSASYNEQFF.

The genes are TRBV6-4 and TRBJ1-2, with D maybe TRBD1 (5 bases). CDR3 length: 12 residues. CDR1 MRHNA and CDR2 SNTAGT come from the germline V gene. The V and J ends lost 3 bases and 3 bases respectively, with 5 bases between them. The CDR3 spells CASSEGDYGYTF. CDR3 nucleotide sequence: TGTGCCAGCAGTGAAGGGGACTATGGCTACACCTTC.

This clone came up once. J is TRBJ1-1 and V is TRBV11-3, with D hard to call. The ends were cut back, 3 bases at V and 1 base at J, with 6 bases in the middle. Germline V lookup: CDR1 SGHNT, CDR2 YENEEA. This CDR3 has 13 residues. The chain's CDR3 is CASSFSGNTEAFF. The CDR3 region has the DNA TGTGCCAGCAGCTTCTCAGGGAACACTGAAGCTTTCTTT. The entire variable domain, with the rest obtained from reference TRBV11-3 and TRBJ1-1, is as follows: EAGVVQSPRYKIIEKKQPVAFWCNPISGHNTLYWYLQNLGQGPELLIRYENEEAVDDSQLPKDRFSAERLKGVDSTLKIQPAELGDSAVYLCASSFSGNTEAFFGQGTRLTVV.